This is a list of T cell receptor delta chains from one sample in a study of γδ T cells in repeated Plasmodium falciparum infection. TCRdb re-called the multiplex PCR reads via CATT. The data show some 100,000 delta-chain clones, around 1.4% seen once. Sequenced material: gamma-delta T cells from blood. Receptors originate from a pool of human donors (malaria-infected and uninfected, not separated). Each CDR3 is given with its conserved first and last residue. A D gene is named only where the DNA matches it firmly. Clone sizes are shown as once, few, many, or a class for an expanded clone.

j_call v_call d_call clone_size cdr3_aa cdr3_nt
TRDJ1 TRDV1 TRDD3 many CALGERPDPLPKGIRYTDKLIF TGTGCTCTTGGGGAACGACCTGACCCCCTTCCGAAGGGGATACGATACACCGATAAACTCATCTTT
TRDJ1 TRDV1 TRDD2 many CALGAPKSNLPTVYWSTGYTDKLIF TGTGCTCTTGGGGCGCCAAAGTCGAATCTTCCTACTGTGTACTGGAGTACCGGCTACACCGATAAACTCATCTTT
TRDJ1 TRDV2 TRDD3 many CACDTQWGSPKDTDKLIF TGTGCCTGTGACACACAATGGGGGAGCCCCAAGGACACCGATAAACTCATCTTT
TRDJ1 TRDV1 TRDD3 medium-sized CALGFYWGYSDKLIF TGTGCTCTTGGGTTTTACTGGGGATACAGCGATAAACTCATCTTT
TRDJ1 TRDV1 NA many CALGDPRHFLLGGDTCPVTTDKLIF TGTGCTCTTGGGGACCCTCGCCACTTCCTACTAGGGGGGGATACTTGTCCCGTCACGACCGATAAACTCATCTTT
TRDJ1 TRDV1 NA many CALGVPIPTRGWGLRRTDKLIF TGTGCTCTTGGGGTGCCTATTCCTACGAGGGGCTGGGGGCTAAGGAGAACCGATAAACTCATCTTT
TRDJ1 TRDV1 NA many CALGELATFQSPTGPTDKLIF TGTGCTCTTGGGGAACTAGCCACTTTTCAGTCGCCTACTGGGCCCACCGATAAACTCATCTTT
TRDJ1 TRDV1 TRDD3 many CALVVTITGGLQHTYTDKLIF TGTGCTCTTGTGGTTACCATTACTGGGGGACTCCAGCACACGTACACCGATAAACTCATCTTT
TRDJ1 TRDV1 TRDD3 many CALGERIPGLGAGLTDKLIF TGTGCTCTTGGGGAACGGATTCCTGGACTGGGGGCAGGCCTCACCGATAAACTCATCTTT
TRDJ1 TRDV2 NA many CACDTLGTYTDKLIF TGTGCCTGTGACACGCTGGGGACGTACACCGATAAACTCATCTTT
TRDJ2 TRDV1 NA many CALGDRPTKGILTAQLFF TGTGCTCTTGGGGATCGTCCTACGAAAGGGATATTGACAGCACAACTCTTCTTT